The 8 T cell receptor beta chains presented below share a single source sample, sequenced in a study of blood T cell repertoires in COVID-19. Repertoires were generated with immunoSEQ multiplex PCR, while TCRdb's copy carries only in-frame clones and drops some. The sample includes 310,000 or so clones, 88% of them seen just once. The specimen was peripheral blood. The receptors originated from a woman aged 25 to 39 with COVID-19, enrolled during active disease.

This chain joins TRBV28 and TRBJ2-7; D not certain. CDR3 length: 14 residues. V was clipped by 10 bases and J by 0 bases, with 16 bases between them. CDR1 is MDHEN and CDR2 is SYDVKM in the germline V gene. The CDR3 DNA sequence: TGTGCCACCGAGGCGTCGCTCAGCTCCTACGAGCAGTACTTC. Its translation is CATEASLSSYEQYF.

This chain links TRBV3-1 (or the pseudogene TRBV3-2) with TRBJ1-1; unclear D gene. This CDR3 has 14 amino acids. Looked up from germline, CDR1 is LGHDT and CDR2 is YNNKEL (reference sequence). The V gene lost 5 bases and the J gene lost 5 bases, with 15 bases spanning the gap. The CDR3 region is CASSYPVRVTEAFF. CDR3 nucleotides: TGTGCCAGCAGCTACCCCGTGCGGGTGACTGAAGCTTTCTTT.

The gene calls are TRBV6-6 and TRBJ2-4; 12 positions match TRBD1. Germline V gene lookup returns CDR1 MNHNY and CDR2 SVGAGI (reference sequence). With 6 bases clipped from V and 8 bases from J, the junction kept 8 bases outside the gene matches. This CDR3 has 15 residues. CDR3 region: CASSLWGQGADIQYF. The CDR3 coding sequence is TGTGCCAGCAGCTTGTGGGGACAGGGGGCAGACATTCAGTACTTC.

Only a few counts were recorded for this clone. This rearrangement joins TRBV5-1 to TRBJ2-2; D might be TRBD2 (5 bases). This CDR3 region has 14 residues. V shed 0 bases and J shed 7 bases, with 10 bases lying between them. Germline lookup yields CDR1 SGHRS and CDR2 YFSETQ. In nucleotides, the CDR3 is TGCGCCAGCAGCTTGGAGCCGGGATACGGGGAGCTGTTTTTT. This sequence encodes CASSLEPGYGELFF. The variable domain in full, completed from reference TRBV5-1 and TRBJ2-2, reads KAGVTQTPRYLIKTRGQQVTLSCSPISGHRSVSWYQQTPGQGLQFLFEYFSETQRNKGNFPGRFSGRQFSNSRSEMNVSTLELGDSALYLCASSLEPGYGELFFGEGSRLTVL.

The rearrangement links TRBV23-1 to TRBJ2-7; possible D gene TRBD2, 5 bases. TRBV23-1 is placed among ORFs of uncertain function. V dropped 6 bases and J dropped 6 bases, with 18 bases sitting between them. The CDR3 spans 14 residues. The CDR3 nucleotides are TGCGCCAGCAGCCGAGGCCTCGCCCGGGGCGAGCAGTACTTC. It translates to CASSRGLARGEQYF.

The chain has TRBV6-6 and TRBJ2-7; 7 positions match TRBD2. The V and J ends lost 4 bases and 5 bases, in that order; junction bases with no gene match: 8. CDR1 and CDR2 (germline): MNHNY, SVGAGI (reference sequence). The CDR3 spans 14 residues. The CDR3 loop is CASSSIGLVDEQYF. CDR3 DNA: TGTGCCAGCAGTTCAATTGGACTAGTAGACGAGCAGTACTTC.

The gene calls are TRBV6-2 or TRBV6-3 and TRBJ2-5, with no clear D. Germline V lookup: CDR1 MNHEY, CDR2 SVGEGT. The CDR3 spans 15 residues. The V end lost 6 bases, the J end lost 1 base, and 15 bases lay between the germline ends. The CDR3 spells CASSSYEMVQETQYF. CDR3 nucleotide sequence: TGTGCCAGCAGCTCCTACGAGATGGTCCAAGAGACCCAGTACTTC.

The CDR3, as DNA: TGCGCCAGCAGTCCCAATGCTACAGGGGGAGGCAATCAGCCCCAGCATTTT. Translating gives CASSPNATGGGNQPQHF. The chain is built from TRBV23-1 and TRBJ1-5; 8 positions match TRBD1. TRBV23-1 is sorted into the ORF group, with uncertain function. V lost 4 bases and J lost 2; bases outside the gene matches: 10. The length of the CDR3 is 17 residues.